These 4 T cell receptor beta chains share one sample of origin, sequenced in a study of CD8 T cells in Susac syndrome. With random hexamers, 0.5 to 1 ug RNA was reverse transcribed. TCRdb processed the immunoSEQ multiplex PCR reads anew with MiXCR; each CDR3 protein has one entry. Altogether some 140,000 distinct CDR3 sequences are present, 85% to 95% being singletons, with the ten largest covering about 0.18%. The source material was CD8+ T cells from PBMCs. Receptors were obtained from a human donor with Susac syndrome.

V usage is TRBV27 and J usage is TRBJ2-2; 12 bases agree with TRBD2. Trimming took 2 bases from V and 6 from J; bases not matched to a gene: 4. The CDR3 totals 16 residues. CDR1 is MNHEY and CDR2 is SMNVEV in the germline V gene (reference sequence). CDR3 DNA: TGTGCCAGCAGTTTAGAGCTAGCGGGAGGGGCCGGGGAGCTGTTTTTT. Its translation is CASSLELAGGAGELFF.

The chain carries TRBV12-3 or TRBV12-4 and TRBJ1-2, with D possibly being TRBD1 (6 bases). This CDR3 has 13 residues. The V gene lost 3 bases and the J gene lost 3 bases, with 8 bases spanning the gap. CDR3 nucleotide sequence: TGTGCCAGCAGTTTCCAGGGGTACTATGGCTACACCTTC. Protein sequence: CASSFQGYYGYTF.

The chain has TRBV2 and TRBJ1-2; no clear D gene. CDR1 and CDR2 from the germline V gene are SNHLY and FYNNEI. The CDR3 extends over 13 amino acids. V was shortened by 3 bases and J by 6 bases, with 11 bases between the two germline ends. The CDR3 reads CASSDGAGNGYTF. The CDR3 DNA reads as TGTGCCAGCAGTGATGGTGCCGGAAATGGCTACACCTTC.

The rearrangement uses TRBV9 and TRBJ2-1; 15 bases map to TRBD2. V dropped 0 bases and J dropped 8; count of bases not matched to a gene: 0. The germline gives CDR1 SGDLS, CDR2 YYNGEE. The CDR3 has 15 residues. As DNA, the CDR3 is TGTGCCAGCAGCGTAGGGACTAGCGGGAGGGATGAGCAGTTCTTC. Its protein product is CASSVGTSGRDEQFF.